The rows below give T cell receptor beta chains drawn from one sample of a study of blood T cell repertoires in COVID-19. Sequenced by immunoSEQ multiplex PCR; TCRdb stores in-frame clones only, minus some. Of a few hundred thousand clones listed, around 88% are singletons. Sequenced sample: peripheral blood. The receptors derive from a young woman with COVID-19, enrolled during active disease. Each CDR3 is given with its conserved first and last residue. Fields, in order: V gene, J gene, D gene, CDR3 length, clone size, CDR3 DNA, CDR3 protein. D genes are given only for firm matches. For some rows the clone size is stated as once, few or many, or as a class when expanded; others skip it.

TRBV2	TRBJ1-2	.	14	once	TGTGCCAGCAGTGAAATCCAGGGAAACTATGGCTACACCTTC	CASSEIQGNYGYTF
TRBV6-5	TRBJ1-4	.	14	.	TGTGCCAGCAGACTCGGACAGAATAATGAAAAACTGTTTTTT	CASRLGQNNEKLFF
TRBV9	TRBJ2-5	.	14	few	TGTGCCAGCAGCCCCGAGGACAGTAAAGAGACCCAGTACTTC	CASSPEDSKETQYF
TRBV29-1	TRBJ2-1	.	13	.	TGCAGCGTTGTCCTCCAGGGGTACAATGAGCAGTTCTTC	CSVVLQGYNEQFF
TRBV7-9	TRBJ1-1	.	14	few	TGTGCCAGCAGCTTAGCAGGGGGGAACACTGAAGCTTTCTTT	CASSLAGGNTEAFF
TRBV19	TRBJ2-7	TRBD2	15	.	TGTGCCAGTAGTTCCCTAGCGGGGGGAAGCTACGAGCAGTACTTC	CASSSLAGGSYEQYF
TRBV2	TRBJ1-5	.	13	.	TGTGCCAGCAGCCCCACAGTGAATCAGCCCCAGCATTTT	CASSPTVNQPQHF
TRBV28	TRBJ1-2	.	16	.	TGTGCCAGCGTAGGACGAGGGCAAGGGGGACGCTATGGCTACACCTTC	CASVGRGQGGRYGYTF
TRBV6-5	TRBJ1-1	.	13	once	TGTGCCAGCCGGGATTGGACGGACACTGAAGCTTTCTTT	CASRDWTDTEAFF
TRBV6-5	TRBJ2-3	.	14	.	TGTGCCAGCAGTAAACCAGGGGTCACAGATACGCAGTATTTT	CASSKPGVTDTQYF
TRBV5-4	TRBJ2-5	TRBD1	15	.	TGTGCCAGCAGCCCCCGGGACAGGGGTGAAGAGACCCAGTACTTC	CASSPRDRGEETQYF
TRBV30	TRBJ2-2	.	11	.	TGTGCCTGGAGTTTCGCCGGGGAGCTGTTTTTT	CAWSFAGELFF
TRBV27	TRBJ2-2	.	15	.	TGTGCCAGCAGTTTATACTTAAGCAACACCGGGGAGCTGTTTTTT	CASSLYLSNTGELFF
TRBV6-5	TRBJ2-3	.	14	few	TGTGCCAGCAGTTACCGTCTACGCACAGATACGCAGTATTTT	CASSYRLRTDTQYF
TRBV28	TRBJ1-3	.	15	once	TGTGCCAGCAGTTTTGGCAGGGAATATGGAAACACCATATATTTT	CASSFGREYGNTIYF
TRBV7-8	TRBJ2-2	.	10	.	TGTGCCAGCTCTCTCGGGGAGCTGTTTTTT	CASSLGELFF
TRBV7-6	TRBJ1-4	.	15	.	TGTGCCAGCAGCTTAGGGCCGTCAACTAATGAAAAACTGTTTTTT	CASSLGPSTNEKLFF
TRBV7-2	TRBJ1-5	.	12	few	TGTGCCAGCAGCTTAATCCGGGAACCCCAGCATTTT	CASSLIREPQHF
TRBV7-3	TRBJ1-2	.	15	.	TGTGCCAGCAGCCCAGATGGGTCAGGGAATGGTGGCTACACCTTC	CASSPDGSGNGGYTF
TRBV18	TRBJ1-2	.	13	.	TGTGCCAGCTCACCAAGACAGGAGGATGGCTACACCTTC	CASSPRQEDGYTF
TRBV7-9	TRBJ2-2	.	14	once	TGTGCCAGCAGCTTAGGGCGGGCCCCCGGGGAGCTGTTTTTT	CASSLGRAPGELFF
TRBV19	TRBJ1-6	.	14	.	TGTGCCAGTGGGATACAGGGTTTTCATTCACCCCTCCACTTT	CASGIQGFHSPLHF
TRBV7-8	TRBJ1-6	.	16	.	TGTGCCAGCAGCTTACGGATAGGCAGGGGAGTGTCACCCCTCCACTTT	CASSLRIGRGVSPLHF
TRBV6-5	TRBJ2-5	.	14	.	TGTGCCAGCAGGAAGGGGGGGGGTCAAGAGACCCAGTACTTC	CASRKGGGQETQYF
TRBV5-4	TRBJ1-2	TRBD1	15	.	TGTGCCAGCAGCTTGCTCTACGACAGGGAGAATGGCTACACCTTC	CASSLLYDRENGYTF
TRBV6-2/TRBV6-3	TRBJ1-6	.	12	.	TGTGCCAGCAGTTACCTGAGGTCACCCCTCCACTTT	CASSYLRSPLHF
TRBV10-3	TRBJ1-6	.	12	.	TGTGCCATCAGTGACCGGACTCGACATATCCACTTT	CAISDRTRHIHF
TRBV5-4	TRBJ2-2	TRBD2	19	.	TGTGCCAGCAGCCGAAGTCCAGAAGCGGGGGAGGTGAACACCGGGGAGCTGTTTTTT	CASSRSPEAGEVNTGELFF
TRBV19	TRBJ1-1	.	12	.	TGTGCCAGTAGTATTGGTGGCAGTGAAGCTTTCTTT	CASSIGGSEAFF
TRBV4-1	TRBJ1-1	.	16	.	TGCGCCAGCAGCCCCAGGGGCTTCGGTGGGGACACTGAAGCTTTCTTT	CASSPRGFGGDTEAFF
TRBV27	TRBJ1-4	.	14	.	TGTGCCAGCAGTCCAGGACAGCTGGCTGAAAAACTGTTTTTT	CASSPGQLAEKLFF
TRBV29-1	TRBJ1-2	TRBD1	14	.	TGCAGCGTTGAAGTACTTACAGGGGGCTATGGCTACACCTTC	CSVEVLTGGYGYTF
TRBV9	TRBJ2-7	TRBD1	15	.	TGTGCCAGCAGCGTAGCCCTAGGACAGGCCTACGAGCAGTACTTC	CASSVALGQAYEQYF
TRBV4-2	TRBJ1-1	.	16	.	TGTGCCAGCAGCCGCGGGACCCAAAGTGTCGACACTGAAGCTTTCTTT	CASSRGTQSVDTEAFF
TRBV19	TRBJ1-5	.	15	.	TGTGCCAGTAGGGTCCGCGGCCACAGGGATCAGCCCCAGCATTTT	CASRVRGHRDQPQHF
TRBV7-6	TRBJ1-5	.	14	.	TGTGCCAGCAGCTCCGGAGGGTCCAATCAGCCCCAGCATTTT	CASSSGGSNQPQHF
TRBV7-6	TRBJ2-1	TRBD2	15	.	TGTGCCAGCAGCAAGACTAGCGCCTGGTACAATGAGCAGTTCTTC	CASSKTSAWYNEQFF
TRBV19	TRBJ1-1	.	14	.	TGTGCCAGTAGTCCCCAAGTTAGGGGCACTGAAGCTTTCTTT	CASSPQVRGTEAFF
TRBV4-1	TRBJ1-2	TRBD1	14	once	TGCGCCAGCAGCCAGGGGACAGGGGGCTATGGCTACACCTTC	CASSQGTGGYGYTF
TRBV5-4	TRBJ1-4	.	15	once	TGTGCCAGCAGCGTAGACCCCGGAGTGAGTGAAAAACTGTTTTTT	CASSVDPGVSEKLFF
TRBV2	TRBJ1-4	TRBD1	14	.	TGTGCCAGCAGTCGCGACAGGGGCGGTGAAAAACTGTTTTTT	CASSRDRGGEKLFF